This T cell receptor beta chain was sequenced in a study of blood T cell repertoires in COVID-19. Background on the study: Samples of COVID-19 (acute and convalescent) were obtained from the United States, Italy and Spain. PBMCs, B-cell-depleted T cells, or T cells were the source of the cDNA or gDNA that made up the material.

Authors' analysis steps: From reference gene primer amplification, estimates of nucleated cell counts were derived. Profiling relied on immunoSEQ multiplex PCR, and the TCRdb table lists in-frame clones only, not all of them. The V and J calls and clone size come from that table; D and trimming were worked out from the DNA. The sample lists some 250,000 clones; roughly nine tenths were seen once. The participants were between roughly 18 and 89 years old and came from about two dozen US areas. Between the trimmed V and J ends, which lost 2 bases and 4 bases, there was a span of 12 bases. CDR1 is MNHEY, CDR2 SVGAGI, per germline. CDR3 length: 15 amino acids.

The sequenced sample was PBMCs or T cells enriched from blood (not recorded which). This clonotype was obtained from a human donor in a cohort exposed to, infected with or recovered from COVID-19 (not recorded which). The donor label of this sample is uncertain. This rearrangement joins TRBV6-5 to TRBJ2-1; D is unresolved. The CDR3 coding sequence is TGTGCCAGCAGTTACGGCCCCCCGGAGTACAATGAGCAGTTCTTC. As protein: CASSYGPPEYNEQFF.